A selection of T cell receptor beta chains follows, all from one sample in a study of T cells in Graves' hyperthyroidism and ophthalmopathy. TCRdb recomputed calls from the multiplex PCR reads with MiXCR, one row per CDR3 protein. The table has about 270,000 distinct CDR3 sequences, 20% to 25% seen once; the top ten hold under 65%. Sequencing used blood. The receptors were sampled from a man younger than 45 with Graves' ophthalmopathy. Both conserved end residues are part of each CDR3. The D gene is left open where the match is weak. Size is stated for part of the rows, as once, few or many counts, or as a class when the clone is expanded.

TGTGCCAGCAGCCTGCTGGCCAGATCTTCCTATGGCTACACCTTC,CASSLLARSSYGYTF,.,TRBV3-1,TRBJ1-2,many
TGTGCCAGCAGTTTATCCTCTTTATGGGGGCAGCTGAACACTGAAGCTTTCTTT,CASSLSSLWGQLNTEAFF,.,TRBV12-3/TRBV12-4,TRBJ1-1,many
TGTGCCAGTCTTTCACAGGGGGCCGCAGATACGCAGTATTTT,CASLSQGAADTQYF,TRBD1,TRBV7-9,TRBJ2-3,.
TGCGCCAGCAGCCTGAGCACGGCTGAGTATAATTCACCCCTCCACTTT,CASSLSTAEYNSPLHF,.,TRBV5-1,TRBJ1-6,few
TGTGCCAGCAGCTTACGACAGGGGGCCTCCCCGTACCAAGAGACCCAGTACTTC,CASSLRQGASPYQETQYF,TRBD1,TRBV7-3,TRBJ2-5,few
TGTGCCAGCAGAGCAATCACCACAGGGTTGAACACTGAAGCTTTCTTT,CASRAITTGLNTEAFF,.,TRBV6-1,TRBJ1-1,many
TGTGCCAGCAGCTTTCCACAGCGGAAGGGGAGCACAGATACGCAGTATTTT,CASSFPQRKGSTDTQYF,.,TRBV5-4,TRBJ2-3,once
TGTGCCAGCAGGACCGGATCAGCGGGGGAAAGGGCGCAGTTCTTC,CASRTGSAGERAQFF,TRBD2,TRBV7-9,TRBJ2-1,.
TGTGCCTGGAGCATACTAGCGGCGGGCTCTGAGCAGCAGTACTTC,CAWSILAAGSEQQYF,TRBD2,TRBV30,TRBJ2-7,.
TGTGCCAGCAACAGCGGGGACAGCACTAACAATCAGCCCCAGCATTTT,CASNSGDSTNNQPQHF,TRBD1,TRBV12-3/TRBV12-4,TRBJ1-5,many
TGTGCCAGCAGCCTAGGGAGCTCCTACGAGCTGTACTTC,CASSLGSSYELYF,.,TRBV5-4,TRBJ2-7,.
TGTGCCAGCAGTTCCCGACTAGCGGACACCTACGAGCAGTACTTC,CASSSRLADTYEQYF,TRBD2,TRBV27,TRBJ2-7,few
TGTGCCAGCAGCCAAGATACACAGGGGACCTACGAGCAGTACTTC,CASSQDTQGTYEQYF,TRBD1,TRBV3-1,TRBJ2-7,.
TGTGCCAGCACCTTGGGGGGGGAGGGGTATGGCTACACCTTC,CASTLGGEGYGYTF,.,TRBV28,TRBJ1-2,few
TGTGCCAGCAGCGAATGGGCTAGCGGGAGTTACGAGCAGTACTTC,CASSEWASGSYEQYF,TRBD2,TRBV7-9,TRBJ2-7,.